The clone carrying this TCR beta chain was counted only a few times. The data were taken from a study of blood T cell repertoires in COVID-19. How the authors handled the data: Quantification of nucleated cells was approximated via reference gene primer amplification. The table came from immunoSEQ multiplex PCR; TCRdb's copy has only in-frame clones and leaves some out. That table furnishes V, J and clone size, whereas the DNA furnished D and trimming. The table lists 300,000 to 350,000 clones, about nine tenths of them singletons, with roughly 6% in the top ten. With 5 bases clipped from V and 4 bases from J, the junction kept 3 bases outside the gene matches. In germline, CDR1 is LNHDA, CDR2 SQIVND (reference sequence). This CDR3 comprises 14 residues.

The TCR sequence derives from a woman aged 45-60 years with COVID-19, enrolled during active disease. Material for sequencing was peripheral blood. This chain uses TRBV19 with TRBJ1-5; 9 bases are a match to TRBD1. This chain's CDR3 is CASSPGQGNQPQHF. As DNA, the CDR3 is TGTGCCAGTAGTCCCGGACAGGGGAATCAGCCCCAGCATTTT.